The entry that follows covers one T cell receptor (beta chain) sequence. What it binds is not known. TCRdb fed the 5' RACE reads into MiXCR, producing one record per CDR3 protein. Among some 570,000 distinct CDR3 sequences listed, approximately 20% were seen once. The sample originates from a study of identical twins. Broader study findings: Shared out-of-frame alpha sequences (those common to twins) showed excess low generation probability.

There are 18 residues in the CDR3. In germline, CDR1 is MGHRA, CDR2 YSYEKL. The J segment lost 2 bases and the V segment lost 1 base, leaving 6 bases of the junction unmatched. This same sample was also taken into another study, of yellow fever vaccine responses in identical twins.

The source is a woman between 18 and 29 years old in good health. Sequenced material: CD4+ T cells sorted from blood. V gene TRBV4-1 combines with J gene TRBJ2-1, with TRBD2 matching over 12 bases. The CDR3 DNA follows: TGCGCCAGCAGCCAAGTTGGACTAGCGGGAACTCCCTACAATGAGCAGTTCTTC. Translation: CASSQVGLAGTPYNEQFF.